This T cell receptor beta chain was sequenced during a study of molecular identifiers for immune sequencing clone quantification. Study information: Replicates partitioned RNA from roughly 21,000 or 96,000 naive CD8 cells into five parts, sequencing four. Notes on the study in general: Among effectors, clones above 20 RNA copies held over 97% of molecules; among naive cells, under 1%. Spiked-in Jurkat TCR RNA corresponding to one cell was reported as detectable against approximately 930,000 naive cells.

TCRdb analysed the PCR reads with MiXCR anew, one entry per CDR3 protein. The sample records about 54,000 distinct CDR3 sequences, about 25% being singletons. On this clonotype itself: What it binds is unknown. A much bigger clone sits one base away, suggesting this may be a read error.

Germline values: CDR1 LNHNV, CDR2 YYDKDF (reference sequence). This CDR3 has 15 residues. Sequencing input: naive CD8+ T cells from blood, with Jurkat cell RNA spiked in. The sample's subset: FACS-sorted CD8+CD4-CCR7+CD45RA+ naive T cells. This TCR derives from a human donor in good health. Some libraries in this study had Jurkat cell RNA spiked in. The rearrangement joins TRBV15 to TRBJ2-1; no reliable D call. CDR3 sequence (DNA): TGTGCCACCAGCAGAGCCTTAGGGTCCTACTATGAGCAGTTCTTC. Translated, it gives CATSRALGSYYEQFF.